A selection of T cell receptor beta chains follows, all from one sample in a study of T cell changes during pregnancy in multiple sclerosis. Data came from immunoSEQ multiplex PCR; TCRdb stores just in-frame clones and leaves some out. This sample carries just under 100,000 clones, approximately 93% of them seen once, and the ten largest clones take almost 1%. The starting material was peripheral blood, obtained after pregnancy. These receptors were obtained from a female donor with multiple sclerosis, enrolled in a pregnancy study. CDR3s leave out the opening cysteine and the closing phenylalanine or tryptophan.

cdr3_aa,v_call
ATGPTMNTEAF,TRBV19
ATRPTSGRNEQY,TRBV15
AWRTYRGNTEAF,TRBV30
ASSLGGVYEQY,TRBV7-2
ASSTGTGGSEQY,TRBV27
ASSQDVDGDRAF,TRBV4-1
ASSADRNTEAF,TRBV5-4
AWGTSYNEQF,TRBV30
ASTSGTGTVLDYEQY,TRBV7-9
ASRGPNYGYT,TRBV6-5
AWSDQASGNTIY,TRBV30
ANSTGVTF,TRBV27
ASGAGTSGRGTDTQY,TRBV12-5
ASRGRASYEQY,TRBV13
AWSVGGYEQY,TRBV30
ASSRKDRGTNQPQH,TRBV19
ASSPGTSNEQF,TRBV5-5
ATGKPLGEKAF,TRBV27
ASSFPSTDTQY,TRBV5-4
ASSQRTGTQPGELF,TRBV4-2
ASSGGQEVEQF,TRBV27
ASSVDGRAHNEQF,TRBV9
ASSLLWAPNTEAF,TRBV11-2
ASSAGTSSNEQF,TRBV9
ASSLVAGSAGNTIY,TRBV7-9